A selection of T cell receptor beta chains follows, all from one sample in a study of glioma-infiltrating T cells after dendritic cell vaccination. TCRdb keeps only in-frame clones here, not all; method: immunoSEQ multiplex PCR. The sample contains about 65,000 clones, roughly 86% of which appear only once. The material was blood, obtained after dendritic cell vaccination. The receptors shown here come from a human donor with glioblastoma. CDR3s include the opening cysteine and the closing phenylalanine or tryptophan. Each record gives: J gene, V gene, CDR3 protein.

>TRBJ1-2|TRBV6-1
CASSDRGNYGYTF
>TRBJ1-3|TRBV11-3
CASSPGQGPGNTIYF
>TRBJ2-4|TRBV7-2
CASSLHGLAPRYF
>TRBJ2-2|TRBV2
CASSYRDTGELFF
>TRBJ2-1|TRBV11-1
CASRTGTGGFFEQFF
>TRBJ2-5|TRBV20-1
CSAREGATQYF
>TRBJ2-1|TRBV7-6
CASSLARSGGDNEQFF
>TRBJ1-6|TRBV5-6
CASSLASGVSSPLHF
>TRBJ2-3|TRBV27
CASKPGQFTDTQYF
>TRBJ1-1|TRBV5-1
CASSLLPEMNTEAFF
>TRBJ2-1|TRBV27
CASSLRPDRPYNEQFF
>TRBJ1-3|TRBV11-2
CASSFGTGPSSGNTIYF
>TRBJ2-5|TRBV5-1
CASSLGGTGGETQYF
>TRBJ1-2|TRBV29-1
CSILGVPAYGYTF
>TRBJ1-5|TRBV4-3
CASSPRQGESNQPQHF
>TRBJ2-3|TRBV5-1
CASTLGGGTDTQYF
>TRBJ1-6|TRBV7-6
CASSLAVGQGLYPLHF
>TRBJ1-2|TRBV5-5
CASSLGEDYGYTF
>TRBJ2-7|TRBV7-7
CASSLFTNTNRGFHEQYF
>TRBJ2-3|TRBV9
CASSAHGLAGSTDTQYF
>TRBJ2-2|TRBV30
CAWSDREAGELFF
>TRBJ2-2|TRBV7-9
CASSLTQGLGELFF
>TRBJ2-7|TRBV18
CASSPARGGIYEQYF
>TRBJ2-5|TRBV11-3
CASSSRLGGETQYF
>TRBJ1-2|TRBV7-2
CASSPDRVVRGYTF
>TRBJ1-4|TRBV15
CATSRDQVLGQVSTNEKLFF